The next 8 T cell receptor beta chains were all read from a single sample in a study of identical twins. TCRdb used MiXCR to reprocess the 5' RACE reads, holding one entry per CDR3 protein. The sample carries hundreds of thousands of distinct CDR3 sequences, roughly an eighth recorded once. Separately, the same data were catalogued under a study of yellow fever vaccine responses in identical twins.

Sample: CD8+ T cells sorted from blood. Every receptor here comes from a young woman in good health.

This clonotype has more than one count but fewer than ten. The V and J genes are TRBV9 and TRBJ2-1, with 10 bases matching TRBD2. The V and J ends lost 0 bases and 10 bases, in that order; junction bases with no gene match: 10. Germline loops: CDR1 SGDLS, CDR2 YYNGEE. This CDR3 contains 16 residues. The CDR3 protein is CASSVAGLAGAGEQFF. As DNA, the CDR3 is TGTGCCAGCAGCGTAGCCGGTCTAGCGGGAGCAGGGGAGCAGTTCTTC.

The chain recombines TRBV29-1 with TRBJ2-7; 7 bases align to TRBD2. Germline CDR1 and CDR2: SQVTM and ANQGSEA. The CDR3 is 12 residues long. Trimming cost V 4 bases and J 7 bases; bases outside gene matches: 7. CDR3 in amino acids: CSVVGGSGEQYF. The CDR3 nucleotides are TGCAGCGTTGTTGGCGGGAGCGGGGAGCAGTACTTC.

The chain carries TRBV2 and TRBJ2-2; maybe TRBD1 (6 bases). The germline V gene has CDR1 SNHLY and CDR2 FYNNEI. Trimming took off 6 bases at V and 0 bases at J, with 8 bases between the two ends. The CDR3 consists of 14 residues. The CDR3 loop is CASSWGPNTGELFF. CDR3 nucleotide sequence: TGTGCCAGCAGCTGGGGGCCGAACACCGGGGAGCTGTTTTTT.

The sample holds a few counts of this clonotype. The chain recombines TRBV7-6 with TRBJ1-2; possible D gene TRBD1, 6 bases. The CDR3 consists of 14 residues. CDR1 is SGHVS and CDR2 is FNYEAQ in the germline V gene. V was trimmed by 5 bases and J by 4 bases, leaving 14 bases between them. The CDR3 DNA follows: TGTGCCAGCAGCCCCGGGGGGCCCTCCTATGGCTACACCTTC. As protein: CASSPGGPSYGYTF.

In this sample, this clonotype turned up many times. The CDR3 coding sequence is TGCAGTGCTAGAGACCGGGGGACTGAAGCTTTCTTT. This sequence encodes CSARDRGTEAFF. The chain combines TRBV20-1 with TRBJ1-1, with a possible D match to TRBD1 (5 bases). Trimming left V 0 bases short and J 5 bases short, with 7 bases between. CDR1 is DFQATT, CDR2 SNEGSKA, per germline (reference sequence). The CDR3 consists of 12 residues.

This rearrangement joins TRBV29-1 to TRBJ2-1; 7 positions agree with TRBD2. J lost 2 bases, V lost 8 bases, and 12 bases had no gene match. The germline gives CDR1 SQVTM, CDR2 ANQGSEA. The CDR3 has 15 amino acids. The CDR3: CSLEGRGGPYNEQFF. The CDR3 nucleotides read TGCAGCCTCGAGGGTAGGGGAGGGCCCTACAATGAGCAGTTCTTC.

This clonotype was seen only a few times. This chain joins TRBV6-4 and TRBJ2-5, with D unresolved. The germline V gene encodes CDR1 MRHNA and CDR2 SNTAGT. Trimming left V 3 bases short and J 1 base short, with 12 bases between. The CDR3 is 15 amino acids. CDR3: CASSESTDGQETQYF. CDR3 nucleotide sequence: TGTGCCAGCAGTGAATCAACGGACGGCCAAGAGACCCAGTACTTC.

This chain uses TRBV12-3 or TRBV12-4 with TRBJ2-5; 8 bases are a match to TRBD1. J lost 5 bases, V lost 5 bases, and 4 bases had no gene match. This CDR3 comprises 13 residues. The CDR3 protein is CASSRTGRETQYF. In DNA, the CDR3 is TGTGCCAGCAGTCGGACAGGGAGGGAGACCCAGTACTTC.